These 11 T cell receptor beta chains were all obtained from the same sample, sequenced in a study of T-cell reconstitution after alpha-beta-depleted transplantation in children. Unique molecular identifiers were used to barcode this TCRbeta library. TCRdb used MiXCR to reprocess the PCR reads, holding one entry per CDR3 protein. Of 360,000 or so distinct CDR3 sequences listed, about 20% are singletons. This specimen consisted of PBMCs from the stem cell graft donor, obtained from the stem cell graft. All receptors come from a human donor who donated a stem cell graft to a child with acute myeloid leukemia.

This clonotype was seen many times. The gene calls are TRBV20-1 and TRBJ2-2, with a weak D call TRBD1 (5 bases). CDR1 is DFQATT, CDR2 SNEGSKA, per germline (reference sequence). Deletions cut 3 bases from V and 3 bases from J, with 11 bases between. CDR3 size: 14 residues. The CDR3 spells CSASVGADTGELFF. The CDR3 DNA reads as TGCAGTGCTAGTGTAGGGGCCGACACCGGGGAGCTGTTTTTT.

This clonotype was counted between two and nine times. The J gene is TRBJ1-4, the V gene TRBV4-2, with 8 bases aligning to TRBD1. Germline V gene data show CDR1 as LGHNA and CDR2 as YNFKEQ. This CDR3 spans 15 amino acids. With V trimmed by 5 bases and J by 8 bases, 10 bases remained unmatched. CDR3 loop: CASSIGQGAAEKLFF. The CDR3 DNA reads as TGTGCCAGCAGCATTGGGCAGGGGGCTGCAGAAAAACTGTTTTTT.

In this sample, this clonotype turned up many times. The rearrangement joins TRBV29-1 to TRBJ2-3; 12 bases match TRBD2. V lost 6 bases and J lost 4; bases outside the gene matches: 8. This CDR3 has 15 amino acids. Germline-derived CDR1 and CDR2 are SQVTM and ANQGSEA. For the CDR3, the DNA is TGCAGCGTCGGGACTAGCGGGTTTCGGGCAGATACGCAGTATTTT. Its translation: CSVGTSGFRADTQYF.

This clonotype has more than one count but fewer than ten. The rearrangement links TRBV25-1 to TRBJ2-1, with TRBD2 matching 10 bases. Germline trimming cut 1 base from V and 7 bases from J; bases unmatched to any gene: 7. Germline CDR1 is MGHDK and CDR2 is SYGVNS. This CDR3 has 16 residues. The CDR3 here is CASSESRASGRNEQFF. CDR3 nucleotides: TGTGCCAGCAGTGAATCGCGGGCTAGCGGGAGAAATGAGCAGTTCTTC.

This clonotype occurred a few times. The CDR3 loop is CATRTSETNTGELFF. The CDR3 nucleotides read TGTGCCACCAGAACTAGCGAGACGAACACCGGGGAGCTGTTTTTT. V and J are TRBV24-1 and TRBJ2-2, with 7 bases that match TRBD2. This CDR3 spans 15 amino acids. Germline trimming cut 7 bases from V and 0 bases from J; bases unmatched to any gene: 4. Germline CDR1 is KGHDR and CDR2 is SFDVKD.

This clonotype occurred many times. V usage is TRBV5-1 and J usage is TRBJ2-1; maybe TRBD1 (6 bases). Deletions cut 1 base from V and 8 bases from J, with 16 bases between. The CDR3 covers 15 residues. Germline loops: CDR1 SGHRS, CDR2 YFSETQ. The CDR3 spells CASSLYREGDDEQFF. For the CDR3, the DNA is TGCGCCAGCAGCTTGTACAGGGAAGGTGACGATGAGCAGTTCTTC.

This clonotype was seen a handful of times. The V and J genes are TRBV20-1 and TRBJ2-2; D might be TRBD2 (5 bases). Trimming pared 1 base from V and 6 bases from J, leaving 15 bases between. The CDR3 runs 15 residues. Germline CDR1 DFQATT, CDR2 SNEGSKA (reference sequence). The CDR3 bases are TGCAGTGCTAGAGTGAGCGGATCTACGGCCGGGGAGCTGTTTTTT. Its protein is CSARVSGSTAGELFF.

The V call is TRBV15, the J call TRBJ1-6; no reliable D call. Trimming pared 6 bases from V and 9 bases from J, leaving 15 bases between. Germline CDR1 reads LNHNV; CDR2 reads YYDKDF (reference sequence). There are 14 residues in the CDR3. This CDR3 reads CATRDQAVSSPLHF. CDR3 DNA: TGTGCCACCAGGGATCAGGCGGTATCTTCACCCCTCCACTTT.

CDR3 amino acids: CSAPRSGRTYNEQFF. The CDR3 bases are TGCAGTGCTCCCCGTAGCGGGAGGACCTACAATGAGCAGTTCTTC. This chain joins TRBV20-1 and TRBJ2-1, with TRBD2 matching over 10 bases. The CDR3 is 15 residues long. Germline V gene lookup returns CDR1 DFQATT and CDR2 SNEGSKA (reference sequence). V trimming: 5 bases; J trimming: 2 bases; junction bases outside the gene matches: 6.

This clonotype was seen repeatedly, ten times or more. CDR3 region: CASSYRGTQPQHF. CDR3 coding DNA: TGTGCCAGCAGTTACAGGGGAACTCAGCCCCAGCATTTT. The chain joins TRBV27 to TRBJ1-5; TRBD1 agrees at 7 bases. Looked up from germline, CDR1 is MNHEY and CDR2 is SMNVEV (reference sequence). Trimming at V came to 4 bases and at J to 6 bases, leaving 3 bases not matched to a gene. There are 13 residues in the CDR3.

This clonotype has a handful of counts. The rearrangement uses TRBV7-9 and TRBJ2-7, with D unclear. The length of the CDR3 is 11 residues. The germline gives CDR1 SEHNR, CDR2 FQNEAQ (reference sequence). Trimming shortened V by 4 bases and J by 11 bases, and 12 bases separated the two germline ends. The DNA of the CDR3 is TGTGCCAGCAGCTCGCACAATTCAGAGTACTTC. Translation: CASSSHNSEYF.